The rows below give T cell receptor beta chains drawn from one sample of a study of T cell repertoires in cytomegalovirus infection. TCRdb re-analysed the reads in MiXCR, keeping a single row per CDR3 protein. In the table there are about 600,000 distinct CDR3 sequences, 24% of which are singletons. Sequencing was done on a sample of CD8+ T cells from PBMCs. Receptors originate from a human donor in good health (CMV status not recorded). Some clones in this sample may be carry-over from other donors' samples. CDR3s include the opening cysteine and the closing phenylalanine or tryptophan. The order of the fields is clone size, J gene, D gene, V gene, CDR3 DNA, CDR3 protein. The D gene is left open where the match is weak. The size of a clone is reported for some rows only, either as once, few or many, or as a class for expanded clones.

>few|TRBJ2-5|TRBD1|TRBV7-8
TGTGCCAGCAGCTTAAGTGACAGGGCGCTCCAAGAGACCCAGTACTTC
CASSLSDRALQETQYF
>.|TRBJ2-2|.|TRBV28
TGTGCCAGCAGTTCGCCGGGACAAGTGACCGGGGAGCTGTTTTTT
CASSSPGQVTGELFF
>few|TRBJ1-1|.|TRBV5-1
TGCGCCAGCAGCGTGGGACGGTCGAACACTGAAGCTTTCTTT
CASSVGRSNTEAFF
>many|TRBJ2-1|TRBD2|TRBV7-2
TGTGCCAGCAACCCCTGGGAGGGGCCGGCCCGGGATGAGCAGTTCTTC
CASNPWEGPARDEQFF
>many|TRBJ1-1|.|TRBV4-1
TGCGCCAGCAGCACGGGACAGAACACTGAAGCTTTCTTT
CASSTGQNTEAFF
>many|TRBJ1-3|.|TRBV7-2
TGTGCCAGCAGCTTGCCCGGGGGGGGTCTTCCTGGAAACACCATATATTTT
CASSLPGGGLPGNTIYF
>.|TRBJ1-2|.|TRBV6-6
TGTGCCAGCAGTTACCCGCTGGCCCAAGTACTTGGGCAGGGGAGATCTGGCTACACCTTC
CASSYPLAQVLGQGRSGYTF
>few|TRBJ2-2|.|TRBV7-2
TGTGCCAGCAGCTTAGAGGTAGCGGAATTCACCGGGGAGCTGTTTTTT
CASSLEVAEFTGELFF
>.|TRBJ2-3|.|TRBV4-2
TGTGCCAGCAGCCAAGATCTGGGGGGCAGAGATACGCAGTATTTT
CASSQDLGGRDTQYF
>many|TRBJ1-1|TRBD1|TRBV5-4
TGTGCCAGCCTAATACAGGGGTCTGAAGCTTTCTTT
CASLIQGSEAFF
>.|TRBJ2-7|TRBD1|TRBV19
TGTGCCAGTCAGGGGGCCTACGAGCAGTACTTC
CASQGAYEQYF
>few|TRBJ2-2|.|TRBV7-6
TGTGCCAGCAGCTCCTATACGGCCACCGGGGAGCTGTTTTTT
CASSSYTATGELFF
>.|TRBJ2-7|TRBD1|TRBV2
TGTGCCAGCCATGGGACAGCTACCTACGAGCAGTACTTC
CASHGTATYEQYF
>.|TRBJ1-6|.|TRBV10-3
TGTGCCATCAGTGAGTCAGGGACTAGTTCACCCCTCCACTTT
CAISESGTSSPLHF
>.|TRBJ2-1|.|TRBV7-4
TGTGCCAGCAGCTCCGCATTAGGACGGGACTCCTACAATGAGCAGTTCTTC
CASSSALGRDSYNEQFF
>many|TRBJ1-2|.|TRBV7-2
TGTGCCAGCAGCTTAGGGATAGTGGTAGGCTACACCTTC
CASSLGIVVGYTF
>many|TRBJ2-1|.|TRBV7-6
TGTGCCAGCAGCTTTTACCCTGACTACAATGAGCAGTTCTTC
CASSFYPDYNEQFF
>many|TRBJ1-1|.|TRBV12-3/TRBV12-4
TGTGCCAGCAGTCACAACACTGAAGCTTTCTTT
CASSHNTEAFF
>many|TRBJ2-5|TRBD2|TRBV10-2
TGCGCCAGCAGTGAGAAGCGGGGGGGCCGTGAGACCCAGTACTTC
CASSEKRGGRETQYF
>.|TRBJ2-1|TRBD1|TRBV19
TGTGCCAGTAGTATAGGGACAGGCCTCTACAATGAGCAGTTCTTC
CASSIGTGLYNEQFF
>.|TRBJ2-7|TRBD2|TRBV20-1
TGCAGTGCTAGGCCCGGGATAGCGGGGGACATCTACGAGCAGTACTTC
CSARPGIAGDIYEQYF
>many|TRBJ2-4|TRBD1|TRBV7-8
TGTGCCAGCAGCTTAGCGCGTCAGGGGGTGGCCAAAAACATTCAGTACTTC
CASSLARQGVAKNIQYF
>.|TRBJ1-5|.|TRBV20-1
TGCAGTGCTAGAGATCAGGGACCGACGTCTCAGCCCCAGCATTTT
CSARDQGPTSQPQHF
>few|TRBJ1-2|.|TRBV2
TGTGCCAGCAGAGGACCCTCCGACAGATCCTACACCTTC
CASRGPSDRSYTF
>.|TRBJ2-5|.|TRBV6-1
TGTGCCAGCAGTGAAGATATAATGGGGGGTCCTCAAGAGACCCAGTACTTC
CASSEDIMGGPQETQYF
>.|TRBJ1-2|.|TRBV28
TGTGCCAGCAGTTTATCCCCCAGGGACACCGACTATGGCTACACCTTC
CASSLSPRDTDYGYTF
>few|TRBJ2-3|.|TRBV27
TGTGCCAGCAGCGATCCCACAGATACGCAGTATTTT
CASSDPTDTQYF
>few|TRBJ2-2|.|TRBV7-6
TGTGCCAGCACCCTTGAGAGGACGGACGGGGAGCTGTTTTTT
CASTLERTDGELFF
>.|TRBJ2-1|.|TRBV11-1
TGTGCCAGCAGCTTAGGATTCGGGGGCCTCTCCTACAATGAGCAGTTCTTC
CASSLGFGGLSYNEQFF
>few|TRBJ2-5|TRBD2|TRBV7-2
TGTGCCAGCAGCGCGGGGGGGCCTCATGAGACCCAGTACTTC
CASSAGGPHETQYF
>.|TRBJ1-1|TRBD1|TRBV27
TGTGCCAGCAGTCCAAGACAGGGGGCAGGGAACACTGAAGCTTTCTTT
CASSPRQGAGNTEAFF
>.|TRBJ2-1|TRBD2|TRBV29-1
TGCAGCGTTGAAAAGCGGGGGGGCCTCATGGGCAATGAGCAGTTCTTC
CSVEKRGGLMGNEQFF